Following are 27 T cell receptor beta chains from one sample sequenced in a study of T cells in Graves' hyperthyroidism and ophthalmopathy. Using RNA transcripts as the source, TCR beta CDR3 regions were amplified. The TCR CDR3 was amplified in a first-round RT-PCR using the HTBI primer set. In TCRdb, the multiplex PCR reads were re-called with MiXCR into one record per CDR3 protein. The sample includes about 300,000 distinct CDR3 sequences, approximately 18% seen only once; the top ten take about 35%. The sample was blood. These receptors originate from a man over 45 with Graves' ophthalmopathy.

This clonotype was recorded many times. The chain is built from TRBV5-1 and TRBJ1-1; D remains unclear. Looked up from germline, CDR1 is SGHRS and CDR2 is YFSETQ. The V and J ends lost 3 bases and 3 bases respectively, with 9 bases between them. The CDR3 has 13 residues. CDR3 sequence reads: CASSSERYTEAFF. In nucleotides, the CDR3 is TGCGCCAGCAGCTCCGAGAGATACACTGAAGCTTTCTTT.

This clonotype appeared many times. This sequence joins TRBV12-3 or TRBV12-4 and TRBJ1-1, with a tentative D call TRBD1 (5 bases). The CDR3 sequence is 14 residues long. The ends were cut back, 2 bases at V and 3 bases at J, with 10 bases in the middle. CDR3 residues: CASSLQGGDTEAFF. The CDR3 nucleotides are TGTGCCAGCAGTTTACAGGGAGGGGACACTGAAGCTTTCTTT.

The V gene is TRBV7-9, the J gene TRBJ1-4, with D perhaps matching TRBD1 (6 bases). CDR3 length: 16 amino acids. Germline-derived CDR1 and CDR2 are SEHNR and FQNEAQ (reference sequence). Trimming shortened V by 4 bases and J by 8 bases, and 20 bases separated the two germline ends. DNA for the CDR3: TGTGCCAGCAGCTCCCGGGGGGGGGCGAGGCAAGAAAAACTGTTTTTT. This encodes CASSSRGGARQEKLFF.

The chain is built from TRBV20-1 and TRBJ1-2; D is ambiguous. V was shortened by 0 bases and J by 1 base, with 12 bases between the two germline ends. From germline, CDR1 is DFQATT and CDR2 SNEGSKA (reference sequence). The CDR3 sequence is 15 residues long. As DNA, the CDR3 is TGCAGTGCTAGAGATGACGAGGAGATTAACTATGGCTACACCTTC. Amino acid sequence: CSARDDEEINYGYTF.

The V and J genes are TRBV15 and TRBJ2-3, with D maybe TRBD2 (5 bases). The germline V and J ends were trimmed by 0 bases and 8 bases, with 12 bases remaining between them. Germline loops: CDR1 LNHNV, CDR2 YYDKDF (reference sequence). The CDR3 runs to 14 residues. CDR3 loop: CATSRDPLAGTQYF. DNA of the CDR3: TGTGCCACCAGCAGAGATCCTCTGGCGGGTACGCAGTATTTT. Using reference TRBV15 and TRBJ2-3 for the parts outside the CDR3, the full variable domain is DAMVIQNPRYQVTQFGKPVTLSCSQTLNHNVMYWYQQKSSQAPKLLFHYYDKDFNNEADTPDNFQSRRPNTSFCFLDIRSPGLGDTAMYLCATSRDPLAGTQYFGPGTRLTVL.

This clonotype was counted ten times or more. The rearrangement uses TRBV28 and TRBJ2-3, with D tentatively TRBD1 or TRBD2 (6 bases each). Trimming removed 2 bases from V and 0 bases from J, with 12 bases in between. The CDR3 length is 16 residues. The V gene's germline CDR1 is MDHEN and CDR2 SYDVKM. CDR3 region: CASSLRGLGSTDTQYF. Here the CDR3 DNA reads TGTGCCAGCAGTTTACGGGGGCTAGGAAGCACAGATACGCAGTATTTT. Full variable domain (remainder filled in from reference TRBV28 and TRBJ2-3): DVKVTQSSRYLVKRTGEKVFLECVQDMDHENMFWYRQDPGLGLRLIYFSYDVKMKEKGDIPEGYSVSREKKERFSLILESASTNQTSMYLCASSLRGLGSTDTQYFGPGTRLTVL.

This clonotype was seen many times. The chain links TRBV28 to TRBJ2-7; tentatively, D is TRBD1 (6 bases). CDR1 and CDR2 from the germline V gene are MDHEN and SYDVKM. V dropped 7 bases and J dropped 1 base, with 14 bases sitting between them. The CDR3 contains 14 residues. DNA for the CDR3: TGTGCCAGCATACCACAGGGTTCGTCCTACGAGCAGTACTTC. Its protein is CASIPQGSSYEQYF.

In this sample, this clonotype turned up a few times. The V and J genes are TRBV19 and TRBJ1-1; D gene uncertain. The CDR3 is 14 amino acids. V lost 8 bases and J 2 bases, leaving 15 bases between the germline ends. CDR1 is LNHDA, CDR2 SQIVND, per germline (reference sequence). The CDR3 bases are TGTGCCAGTGGGTTTGTCAGCCCTAACACTGAAGCTTTCTTT. It translates to CASGFVSPNTEAFF. Based on the CDR3 plus reference TRBV19 and TRBJ1-1, the full variable domain is DGGITQSPKYLFRKEGQNVTLSCEQNLNHDAMYWYRQDPGQGLRLIYYSQIVNDFQKGDIAEGYSVSREKKESFPLTVTSAQKNPTAFYLCASGFVSPNTEAFFGQGTRLTVV.

The chain links TRBV11-2 to TRBJ1-1; D unclear. V lost 5 bases and J 4 bases, leaving 8 bases between the germline ends. CDR3 length equals 12 residues. Germline V gives CDR1 SGHAT, CDR2 FQNNGV. The CDR3 reads CASSNLPTEAFF. CDR3 bases: TGTGCCAGCAGCAACCTCCCCACTGAAGCTTTCTTT. Supplemented by reference TRBV11-2 and TRBJ1-1, the full variable domain reads EAGVAQSPRYKIIEKRQSVAFWCNPISGHATLYWYQQILGQGPKLLIQFQNNGVVDDSQLPKDRFSAERLKGVDSTLKIQPAKLEDSAVYLCASSNLPTEAFFGQGTRLTVV.

This clonotype was counted many times. The chain joins TRBV20-1 to TRBJ2-7; 13 nucleotides agree with TRBD2. Germline V gene sequence: CDR1 DFQATT, CDR2 SNEGSKA (reference sequence). The CDR3 contains 14 residues. V lost 2 bases and J lost 3; bases outside the gene matches: 1. This CDR3 reads CSARWTSGGYEQYF. CDR3 nucleotides: TGCAGTGCTAGATGGACTAGCGGGGGCTACGAGCAGTACTTC.

The sample holds many counts of this clonotype. The V call is TRBV20-1, the J call TRBJ2-1, with TRBD2 identical over 7 bases. The CDR3 consists of 15 residues. Germline assignment: CDR1 DFQATT and CDR2 SNEGSKA (reference sequence). The V and J ends lost 2 bases and 2 bases, in that order; junction bases with no gene match: 6. The CDR3 sequence: CSARISGKTYNEQFF. In DNA, the CDR3 is TGCAGTGCTAGAATAAGCGGGAAAACCTACAATGAGCAGTTCTTC.

This clonotype was counted at least ten times. The genes are TRBV30 and TRBJ1-2, with no clear D. The CDR3 consists of 12 residues. The V end was cut by 0 bases, the J end by 7 bases, with 9 bases between. Germline lookup yields CDR1 GTSNPN and CDR2 SVGIG (reference sequence). The CDR3 here is CAWSVLGFGYTF. In DNA, the CDR3 is TGTGCCTGGAGTGTCCTTGGGTTTGGCTACACCTTC. The variable domain in full, with the rest retrieved from reference TRBV30 and TRBJ1-2, is SQTIHQWPATLVQPVGSPLSLECTVEGTSNPNLYWYRQAAGRGLQLLFYSVGIGQISSEVPQNLSASRPQDRQFILSSKKLLLSDSGFYLCAWSVLGFGYTFGSGTRLTVV.

On this clonotype: Just one base apart from a much larger clone, this may be a read error. The chain links TRBV28 to TRBJ1-1; 7 bases are a match to TRBD1. The CDR3 covers 12 residues. Germline CDR1 is MDHEN and CDR2 is SYDVKM. The ends lost 10 bases at V and 14 bases at J; junction bases unmatched: 16. CDR3 DNA: TGTGCCAACAGCCAGACCCAGGGGGTAGGGTTCTTT. Its protein product is CANSQTQGVGFF.

The chain uses TRBV6-1 and TRBJ1-3; D is unclear. The V end was cut by 5 bases, the J end by 0 bases, with 8 bases between. The CDR3 spans 14 residues. CDR1 is MNHNS, CDR2 SASEGT, per germline. DNA of the CDR3: TGTGCCAGCAGTTCGGTGGGCTCTGGAAACACCATATATTTT. Protein: CASSSVGSGNTIYF.

This clonotype was detected many times. The rearrangement uses TRBV11-2 and TRBJ1-5; D ambiguous. Germline assignment: CDR1 SGHAT and CDR2 FQNNGV. CDR3 length equals 13 residues. V lost 5 bases to trimming and J lost 0 bases, with 5 bases between them. The CDR3 DNA follows: TGTGCCAGCAGCCGGACTAGCAATCAGCCCCAGCATTTT. Translation: CASSRTSNQPQHF.

This clonotype was seen only a few times. The J gene is TRBJ1-6, the V gene TRBV6-1, with D perhaps TRBD1 (5 bases). The length of the CDR3 is 16 residues. Germline CDR1 MNHNS, CDR2 SASEGT. Trimming stripped 6 bases from V and 11 bases from J, with 23 bases between. The CDR3 loop reads CASSRLRDASGTPLHF. The CDR3 DNA follows: TGTGCCAGCAGCCGCTTGAGGGACGCCAGCGGGACACCCCTCCACTTT.

There are many counts of this clonotype. This chain links TRBV20-1 with TRBJ2-3, with D perhaps given as TRBD1 or TRBD2 (6 bases each). The germline CDR1 and CDR2 sequences are DFQATT and SNEGSKA (reference sequence). CDR3 length equals 11 residues. V lost 7 bases and J lost 6, with 11 bases in between. The CDR3: CSESGADTQYF. In DNA, the CDR3 is TGCAGTGAATCGGGGGCCGATACGCAGTATTTT.

This clonotype was detected ten times or more. The rearrangement links TRBV3-1 to TRBJ2-7; D ambiguous. Trimming left V 3 bases short and J 3 bases short, with 15 bases between. The CDR3 extends over 15 amino acids. Germline CDR1 and CDR2: LGHDT and YNNKEL (reference sequence). This CDR3 reads CASSQEGRAYYEQYF. CDR3 nucleotides: TGTGCCAGCAGCCAGGAAGGCCGGGCTTACTACGAGCAGTACTTC.

The chain combines TRBV2 with TRBJ2-5; D may be TRBD1 (6 bases). The V gene lost 7 bases and the J gene lost 3 bases, with 18 bases spanning the gap. The CDR3 extends over 15 amino acids. CDR1 SNHLY and CDR2 FYNNEI come from the germline V gene. The chain's CDR3 is CASKRDTPQEETQYF. Written as DNA, the CDR3 is TGTGCCAGCAAGAGGGACACCCCCCAGGAAGAGACCCAGTACTTC. Full variable domain (outside the CDR3, taken from reference TRBV2 and TRBJ2-5): EPEVTQTPSHQVTQMGQEVILRCVPISNHLYFYWYRQILGQKVEFLVSFYNNEISEKSEIFDDQFSVERPDGSNFTLKIRSTKLEDSAMYFCASKRDTPQEETQYFGPGTRLLVL.

For this clonotype: This clone may be a read error of a much larger clone one base away. The conserved phenylalanine or tryptophan normally closing the CDR3 is absent here, so this likely arose from a read error. V is TRBV11-3 and J is TRBJ2-1; weak D call: TRBD1 (5 bases). V lost 1 base and J lost 2, with 12 bases in between. The CDR3 loop spans 16 amino acids. The germline V gene has CDR1 SGHNT and CDR2 YENEEA. CDR3 nucleotides: TGTGCCAGCAGCTTAGTTGGGGCAGGGCCCTACAATGAGCAGTTCCTC. Translation gives CASSLVGAGPYNEQFL.

This clonotype was observed a few times. The rearrangement uses TRBV3-1 and TRBJ2-7, with D perhaps TRBD1 (6 bases). Trimming took 0 bases from V and 3 from J, leaving 9 bases between them. This CDR3 is 14 amino acids long. The germline V gene has CDR1 LGHDT and CDR2 YNNKEL (reference sequence). CDR3 coding DNA: TGTGCCAGCAGCCAAGAAGACAGGAGCTACGAGCAGTACTTC. It codes for CASSQEDRSYEQYF.

This chain joins TRBV6-1 and TRBJ1-1; possibly TRBD1 for D (5 bases). The CDR3 runs 14 residues. With 6 bases removed from V and 0 bases from J, the gap between germline ends came to 11 bases. Germline CDR1 and CDR2: MNHNS and SASEGT. CDR3: CASSPGFLNTEAFF. The CDR3 DNA reads as TGTGCCAGCAGCCCAGGGTTCTTGAACACTGAAGCTTTCTTT.

This clonotype was counted between two and nine times. This chain uses TRBV13 with TRBJ1-2; D unresolved. Germline V CDR1 and CDR2: PRHDT, FYEKMQ (reference sequence). The CDR3 contains 16 residues. V shed 1 base and J shed 1 base, with 13 bases lying between them. CDR3 amino acids: CASSLVLQQRNYGYTF. The CDR3 DNA follows: TGTGCCAGCAGCTTAGTGCTACAGCAGCGTAACTATGGCTACACCTTC.

J is TRBJ2-7 and V is TRBV7-9, with TRBD2 matching 8 bases. The CDR3 covers 15 residues. The J segment lost 3 bases and the V segment lost 8 bases, leaving 12 bases of the junction unmatched. CDR1 SEHNR and CDR2 FQNEAQ come from the germline V gene (reference sequence). CDR3 coding DNA: TGTGCCAGCGGCCTTAGCGGGGTATTGATCTACGAGCAGTACTTC. Translated: CASGLSGVLIYEQYF.

This clonotype was observed a handful of times. One end of the junction does not line up with germline, which may come from a read error. This sequence joins TRBV2 and TRBJ2-7; D might be TRBD1 (5 bases). Germline assignment: CDR1 SNHLY and CDR2 FYNNEI. The CDR3 extends over 13 amino acids. The chain's CDR3 is CAISRTTAYEQHF. CDR3 sequence (DNA): TGTGCCATCAGCCGGACGACAGCCTACGAGCAGCACTTC.

The V and J genes are TRBV28 and TRBJ2-4; TRBD2 is a possible D gene (5 bases). Germline V gene sequence: CDR1 MDHEN, CDR2 SYDVKM. The CDR3 covers 16 residues. V was cut by 4 bases and J by 7 bases, with 20 bases left in between. CDR3 residues: CASSYIHSPPGNIQYF. The CDR3 region has the DNA TGTGCCAGCAGTTACATACACTCTCCCCCGGGGAACATTCAGTACTTC.

In this sample, this clonotype turned up a few times. The chain is built from TRBV20-1 and TRBJ1-2; D possibly corresponds to TRBD1 (5 bases). V lost 6 bases and J lost 2, with 13 bases in between. CDR1 is DFQATT, CDR2 SNEGSKA, per germline (reference sequence). The CDR3 runs to 13 residues. Here the CDR3 DNA reads TGCAGTGCCCCAGGGATAAGGAACTATGGCTACACCTTC. This gives the protein CSAPGIRNYGYTF.